This T cell receptor (beta chain) was sequenced in a study of T cells in Graves' hyperthyroidism and ophthalmopathy. Individuals with ophthalmopathy presented a Clinical Activity Score of at least 3, a NOSPECS grade of at least 4 and a duration under 3 months. This clonotype was picked up many times. TCR beta CDR3 regions were amplified from RNA transcripts. Researchers ran a first-round RT-PCR on the TCR CDR3 using the HTBI primer set. Via MiXCR, TCRdb re-called the multiplex PCR reads, giving one row per CDR3 protein. The sample has fewer than 750,000 distinct CDR3 sequences; roughly 15% are singletons. The CDR3 length is 14 residues. J lost 5 bases, V lost 3 bases, and 6 bases had no gene match. Germline CDR1 is GTSNPN and CDR2 is SVGIG (reference sequence).

The clonotype comes from a woman aged 45-65 years with Graves' ophthalmopathy. Sequenced sample: blood. The chain couples TRBV30 to TRBJ1-5; 8 bases line up with TRBD1. In nucleotides, the CDR3 is TGTGCCTGGAGCCGAGGACAGGGAGATCAGCCCCAGCATTTT. It translates to CAWSRGQGDQPQHF.